These 9 T cell receptor beta chains share one sample of origin, sequenced in a study of cytomegalovirus exposure and HLA in healthy donors. The PCR employed 60 Vbeta primers together with 13 Jbeta primers. Assay used: immunoSEQ multiplex PCR; TCRdb lists only in-frame clones, some missing. The profile covers approximately 110,000 clones, with approximately 70% appearing a single time and around 9% taken by the ten largest. The source material was PBMCs. These receptors were taken from a man aged 30 to 39 in good health and CMV-seropositive.

The chain recombines TRBV11-3 with TRBJ2-7; the match to TRBD1 covers 8 bases. Germline CDR1 SGHNT, CDR2 YENEEA. With V trimmed by 3 bases and J by 5 bases, 3 bases remained unmatched. The CDR3 length is 13 residues. The CDR3 loop is CASSFQGADEQYF. CDR3 nucleotides: TGTGCCAGCAGCTTTCAGGGGGCCGACGAGCAGTACTTC.

The V and J genes are TRBV7-2 and TRBJ2-7, with 14 bases matching TRBD2. Unmatched junction bases numbered 11, after V lost 3 bases and J lost 7 bases. This CDR3 region has 17 residues. Looked up from germline, CDR1 is SGHTA and CDR2 is FQGNSA. This chain's CDR3 is CASSFGLAGGHEGEQYF. The CDR3 bases are TGTGCCAGCAGCTTCGGACTAGCGGGGGGCCACGAAGGGGAGCAGTACTTC. The whole variable domain, remainder taken from reference TRBV7-2 and TRBJ2-7, is GAGVSQSPSNKVTEKGKDVELRCDPISGHTALYWYRQSLGQGLEFLIYFQGNSAPDKSGLPSDRFSAERTGGSVSTLTIQRTQQEDSAVYLCASSFGLAGGHEGEQYFGPGTRLTVT.

This clone has more than one count but fewer than ten. The V and J genes are TRBV5-1 and TRBJ2-5, with D perhaps TRBD1 (5 bases). The J call may not be correct, given that the DNA end is closer to TRBJ2-7. CDR3 length: 13 amino acids. Germline CDR1 is SGHRS and CDR2 is YFSETQ. CDR3 sequence (DNA): TGCGCCAGCAGCTTGGGTCAGGGCGGCGAGCAGTACTTC. Protein: CASSLGQGGEQYF.

The rearrangement uses TRBV5-1 and TRBJ2-5, with a possible D match to TRBD2 (7 bases). The CDR3 spans 15 residues. Germline CDR1 SGHRS, CDR2 YFSETQ. Trimming took off 4 bases at V and 5 bases at J, with 18 bases between the two ends. DNA for the CDR3: TGCGCCAGCAGCCAAGGACTAGGGGGTCAGGAGACCCAGTACTTC. Its translation is CASSQGLGGQETQYF. Using reference TRBV5-1 and TRBJ2-5 for the parts outside the CDR3, the full variable domain is KAGVTQTPRYLIKTRGQQVTLSCSPISGHRSVSWYQQTPGQGLQFLFEYFSETQRNKGNFPGRFSGRQFSNSRSEMNVSTLELGDSALYLCASSQGLGGQETQYFGPGTRLLVL.

The chain employs TRBV9 and TRBJ2-1; TRBD2 agrees at 11 bases. The CDR3 sequence is 14 residues long. Trimming removed 5 bases from V and 8 bases from J; junction bases left unmatched: 6. Germline CDR1 reads SGDLS; CDR2 reads YYNGEE. CDR3 sequence (DNA): TGTGCCAGCAGGTCACTAGCGGGGGCGGATGAGCAGTTCTTC. Protein sequence: CASRSLAGADEQFF.

This clone was observed once. The chain is built from TRBV19 and TRBJ2-2; a possible D gene is TRBD1 (6 bases). CDR1 and CDR2 (germline): LNHDA, SQIVND (reference sequence). V gave up 6 bases and J gave up 1 base, with 36 bases separating them. The CDR3 totals 23 residues. The CDR3: CASRPTHLAVPLLRQENTGELFF. The DNA for the CDR3 is TGTGCCAGTAGGCCGACTCACCTAGCTGTTCCCCTTCTTCGACAGGAGAACACCGGGGAGCTGTTTTTT.

This sequence joins TRBV28 and TRBJ1-5; 9 positions agree with TRBD1. Germline values: CDR1 MDHEN, CDR2 SYDVKM. V was pared by 6 bases and J by 3 bases, with 6 bases of the junction left unmatched. This CDR3 contains 15 residues. The CDR3 region is CASSRGQGNNQPQHF. CDR3 sequence (DNA): TGTGCCAGCAGCCGTGGACAGGGGAACAATCAGCCCCAGCATTTT.

CDR3 protein: CASRKTQGSLPYGYTF. The CDR3 DNA is TGCGCCAGCAGGAAGACCCAGGGGTCACTCCCCTATGGCTACACCTTC. The chain links TRBV5-1 to TRBJ1-2; a possible D gene is TRBD1 (6 bases). The CDR3 spans 16 residues. Looked up from germline, CDR1 is SGHRS and CDR2 is YFSETQ. V was pared by 5 bases and J by 4 bases, with 21 bases between.

This chain links TRBV28 with TRBJ1-3; no definite D call. CDR3 length equals 15 residues. Trimming took 3 bases from V and 0 from J, leaving 9 bases between them. The germline V gene encodes CDR1 MDHEN and CDR2 SYDVKM. The CDR3 DNA is TGTGCCAGCAGTTTTCGGGGATTCTCTGGAAACACCATATATTTT. It translates to CASSFRGFSGNTIYF.